Each of the 25 T cell receptor beta chains below was sequenced from the same sample in a study of blood T cell repertoires in COVID-19. Generated by immunoSEQ multiplex PCR, the TCRdb table keeps only in-frame clones and is missing some. Seen here are 200,000 to 250,000 clones, roughly 84% observed once, and the top ten hold 1.5% to 2%. Sequenced sample: peripheral blood. Receptors originate from a man aged 35 to 55 with active or convalescent COVID-19.

The chain joins TRBV5-1 to TRBJ2-5; 9 positions agree with TRBD1. CDR1 and CDR2 (germline): SGHRS, YFSETQ. V lost 4 bases to trimming and J lost 6 bases; unmatched junction nucleotides: 16. The CDR3 totals 17 residues. The CDR3: CASSVGGTGGRSKTQYF. CDR3 sequence (DNA): TGCGCCAGCAGCGTAGGGGGAACAGGGGGCAGGTCGAAGACCCAGTACTTC.

V usage is TRBV7-9 and J usage is TRBJ1-2; D remains unclear. The CDR3 is 15 residues long. V dropped 2 bases and J dropped 3 bases, with 13 bases sitting between them. Germline CDR1 SEHNR, CDR2 FQNEAQ (reference sequence). The CDR3 sequence is CASSLRSGSDYGYTF. Here the CDR3 DNA reads TGTGCCAGCAGCTTAAGGAGCGGGTCAGACTATGGCTACACCTTC.

This clone has just one count. This chain uses TRBV3-1 (or the pseudogene TRBV3-2) with TRBJ1-6; D possibly corresponds to TRBD1 (5 bases). There are 14 residues in the CDR3. Deletions cut 0 bases from V and 10 bases from J, with 10 bases between. CDR1 is LGHDT and CDR2 is YNNKEL in the germline V gene (reference sequence). DNA for the CDR3: TGTGCCAGCAGCCAAGAGAGCGGGGGGTCACCCCTCCACTTT. It is translated as CASSQESGGSPLHF.

This clone has only one observation. The CDR3 here is CSARSNTEAFF. CDR3 nucleotides: TGCAGCGCACGAAGCAACACTGAAGCTTTCTTT. The chain combines TRBV29-1 with TRBJ1-1; no clear D. With 7 bases removed from V and 2 bases from J, the gap between germline ends came to 8 bases. Germline CDR1 is SQVTM and CDR2 is ANQGSEA. The length of the CDR3 is 11 residues.

The chain has TRBV5-4 and TRBJ2-1; 7 bases match TRBD2. CDR3 length equals 15 residues. Germline CDR1 SGHNT, CDR2 YYREEE (reference sequence). Trimming cost V 3 bases and J 7 bases; bases outside gene matches: 10. Written as DNA, the CDR3 is TGTGCCAGCAGCTCCCTAGCGGAGGGGCCTAATGAGCAGTTCTTC. Translated, it gives CASSSLAEGPNEQFF.

This clone appeared a single time. CDR3 residues: CASSQVTTSGGGIYNEQFF. For the CDR3, the DNA is TGCGCCAGCAGCCAAGTTACCACGAGCGGGGGGGGAATCTACAATGAGCAGTTCTTC. This sequence joins TRBV4-1 and TRBJ2-1, with TRBD2 matching 10 bases. The CDR3 has 19 residues. CDR1 MGHRA and CDR2 YSYEKL come from the germline V gene. The V segment lost 1 base and the J segment 3 bases; nucleotides outside the gene matches: 12.

The chain uses TRBV3-1 (or the pseudogene TRBV3-2) and TRBJ2-5, with 7 positions matching TRBD1. The CDR3 contains 17 residues. V dropped 2 bases and J dropped 4; count of bases not matched to a gene: 13. Germline V gene lookup returns CDR1 LGHDT and CDR2 YNNKEL (reference sequence). CDR3 residues: CASSQLRDRQGGETQYF. CDR3 sequence (DNA): TGTGCCAGCAGCCAACTTCGAGACCGACAGGGCGGAGAGACCCAGTACTTC.

This clone was detected once. The chain employs TRBV5-1 and TRBJ2-2; 7 nucleotides align to TRBD1. Germline V CDR1 and CDR2: SGHRS, YFSETQ. The V segment lost 0 bases and the J segment 4 bases; nucleotides outside the gene matches: 6. This CDR3 comprises 16 residues. CDR3: CASSLAAAGGTGELFF. The CDR3 DNA follows: TGCGCCAGCAGCTTGGCCGCGGCAGGGGGCACCGGGGAGCTGTTTTTT. The variable domain in full, completed from reference TRBV5-1 and TRBJ2-2, reads KAGVTQTPRYLIKTRGQQVTLSCSPISGHRSVSWYQQTPGQGLQFLFEYFSETQRNKGNFPGRFSGRQFSNSRSEMNVSTLELGDSALYLCASSLAAAGGTGELFFGEGSRLTVL.

This clone appeared a single time. V and J are TRBV7-9 and TRBJ2-5; D unresolved. CDR3 length: 10 amino acids. Trimming removed 10 bases at V and 6 bases at J, with 9 bases between. From germline, CDR1 is SEHNR and CDR2 FQNEAQ (reference sequence). In nucleotides, the CDR3 is TGTGCCACCGGAGCCAAGACCCAGTACTTC. This sequence encodes CATGAKTQYF. The full variable domain, its missing parts supplied by reference TRBV7-9 and TRBJ2-5, is DTGVSQNPRHKITKRGQNVTFRCDPISEHNRLYWYRQTLGQGPEFLTYFQNEAQLEKSRLLSDRFSAERPKGSFSTLEIQRTEQGDSAMYLCATGAKTQYFGPGTRLLVL.

The gene calls are TRBV4-1 and TRBJ2-7, with no clear D. V shed 0 bases and J shed 5 bases, with 14 bases lying between them. CDR1 MGHRA and CDR2 YSYEKL come from the germline V gene. The CDR3 consists of 15 residues. In DNA form, the CDR3 reads TGCGCCAGCAGCCAAGACCTCCACAGATCGGACGAGCAGTACTTC. Its protein is CASSQDLHRSDEQYF.

The genes are TRBV10-2 and TRBJ2-3; the match to TRBD2 covers 8 bases. The CDR3 extends over 14 amino acids. The V gene's germline CDR1 is WSHSY and CDR2 SAAADI. The V gene end was trimmed by 5 bases and the J gene end by 4 bases; junction bases not matched to a gene: 5. The CDR3 bases are TGCGCCAGCAGTCCGGGACTAGGGGCAGATACGCAGTATTTT. The encoded protein is CASSPGLGADTQYF.

The chain has TRBV10-1 and TRBJ2-3; D is uncertain. Germline CDR1 reads WNHNN; CDR2 reads SYGVQD (reference sequence). Trimming stripped 0 bases from V and 2 bases from J, with 3 bases between. The CDR3 covers 13 residues. CDR3 in DNA: TGCGCCAGCAGTGAGTCTTACACAGATACGCAGTATTTT. It specifies CASSESYTDTQYF.

The V and J genes are TRBV11-2 and TRBJ1-1; 8 nucleotides match TRBD1. The CDR3 is 14 residues long. The V gene end was trimmed by 2 bases and the J gene end by 4 bases; junction bases not matched to a gene: 3. The germline V gene encodes CDR1 SGHAT and CDR2 FQNNGV. In nucleotides, the CDR3 is TGTGCCAGCAGCTTAACAGGGGGACGCACTGAAGCTTTCTTT. The encoded protein is CASSLTGGRTEAFF. Full variable domain (rest looked up from reference TRBV11-2 and TRBJ1-1): EAGVAQSPRYKIIEKRQSVAFWCNPISGHATLYWYQQILGQGPKLLIQFQNNGVVDDSQLPKDRFSAERLKGVDSTLKIQPAKLEDSAVYLCASSLTGGRTEAFFGQGTRLTVV.

The chain carries TRBV2 and TRBJ2-7; 9 positions match TRBD1. Germline loops: CDR1 SNHLY, CDR2 FYNNEI. This CDR3 comprises 14 residues. With 4 bases clipped from V and 6 bases from J, the junction kept 7 bases outside the gene matches. The CDR3 nucleotides read TGTGCCAGCAGTGCGAGGACAGGGGTGGGCGAGCAGTACTTC. Its protein is CASSARTGVGEQYF.

The gene calls are TRBV29-1 and TRBJ1-1, with TRBD1 identical over 8 bases. Trimming took 8 bases from V and 8 from J; bases not matched to a gene: 13. This CDR3 spans 13 amino acids. In germline, CDR1 is SQVTM, CDR2 ANQGSEA. Here the CDR3 reads CSSPYPRDREAFF. As DNA, the CDR3 is TGCAGCTCACCCTATCCCCGGGACAGGGAAGCTTTCTTT.

The rearrangement joins TRBV5-5 to TRBJ2-7; maybe TRBD2 (5 bases). The ends were cut back, 0 bases at V and 2 bases at J, with 9 bases in the middle. Germline loops: CDR1 SGHKS, CDR2 YYEKEE (reference sequence). CDR3 size: 14 residues. The CDR3 DNA reads TGTGCCAGCAGCTTGGCGCTTAGCGCCTACGAGCAGTACTTC. Protein product: CASSLALSAYEQYF.

The genes are TRBV20-1 and TRBJ2-1, with D perhaps TRBD1 (6 bases). The CDR3 sequence is 11 residues long. The ends were cut back, 6 bases at V and 7 bases at J, with 10 bases in the middle. The V gene's germline CDR1 is DFQATT and CDR2 SNEGSKA (reference sequence). The CDR3 DNA is TGCAGTGCCAGAAGGGGGAATGAGCAGTTCTTC. The encoded protein is CSARRGNEQFF.

The chain links TRBV21-1 to TRBJ2-1; the table's D call, TRBD2, was not checked against the DNA. TRBV21-1 constitutes a pseudogene. The CDR3 runs to 17 residues. CDR3 nucleotide sequence: TGTGCCAGCAGCAAACCGATTGCGGGAGGGCCCTACAATGAGCAGTTCTTC. It codes for CASSKPIAGGPYNEQFF.

This clone was recorded once. V usage is TRBV19 and J usage is TRBJ2-1; 7 positions match TRBD1. CDR3 length: 13 residues. V was pared by 4 bases and J by 7 bases, with 4 bases of the junction left unmatched. Germline values: CDR1 LNHDA, CDR2 SQIVND (reference sequence). The CDR3 bases are TGTGCCAGTAGTAAGACACAGGGGAATGAGCAGTTCTTC. Its protein is CASSKTQGNEQFF.

The chain couples TRBV3-1 (or the pseudogene TRBV3-2) to TRBJ1-1, with D hard to call. This CDR3 has 14 residues. The germline V gene has CDR1 LGHDT and CDR2 YNNKEL (reference sequence). V dropped 5 bases and J dropped 7 bases, with 17 bases sitting between them. The CDR3 loop is CASSSREGLGEAFF. The CDR3 DNA follows: TGTGCCAGCAGCTCCCGGGAGGGTCTAGGTGAAGCTTTCTTT.

This clone was recorded only once. This sequence joins TRBV5-1 and TRBJ2-7; D unresolved. This CDR3 has 14 residues. The V and J ends lost 0 bases and 2 bases respectively, with 9 bases between them. Germline V lookup: CDR1 SGHRS, CDR2 YFSETQ. The CDR3 protein is CASSLAESAYEQYF. In nucleotides, the CDR3 is TGCGCCAGCAGCTTGGCAGAATCCGCCTACGAGCAGTACTTC.

The chain links TRBV3-1 (or the pseudogene TRBV3-2) to TRBJ2-1; 9 bases fit TRBD2. The J segment lost 4 bases and the V segment lost 0 bases, leaving 7 bases of the junction unmatched. This CDR3 comprises 17 residues. Germline loops: CDR1 LGHDT, CDR2 YNNKEL (reference sequence). The CDR3: CASSQDTRAGGYNEQFF. CDR3 bases: TGTGCCAGCAGCCAAGATACCCGCGCGGGGGGGTACAATGAGCAGTTCTTC.

The chain employs TRBV19 and TRBJ2-2, with D perhaps matching TRBD1 (5 bases). Germline V gives CDR1 LNHDA, CDR2 SQIVND (reference sequence). Trimming took off 0 bases at V and 3 bases at J, with 14 bases between the two ends. This CDR3 region has 17 residues. The DNA for the CDR3 is TGTGCCAGTAGTATAGAGGGCCCCCCCAGGGACACCGGGGAGCTGTTTTTT. This translates into CASSIEGPPRDTGELFF.

The chain is built from TRBV12-5 and TRBJ2-5, with TRBD2 identical over 7 bases. V dropped 5 bases and J dropped 2; count of bases not matched to a gene: 11. This CDR3 spans 16 amino acids. In germline, CDR1 is LGHNT, CDR2 FRNRAP. CDR3 nucleotides: TGTGCTAGTGGTCCGCGGGGGAAGCGCCTACAAGAGACCCAGTACTTC. It specifies CASGPRGKRLQETQYF.

The CDR3 loop is CASGGFNEQFF. The CDR3 bases are TGTGCCAGCGGAGGGTTCAATGAGCAGTTCTTC. The chain has TRBV2 and TRBJ2-1, with TRBD2 as a possible D gene (6 bases). Germline V gene data show CDR1 as SNHLY and CDR2 as FYNNEI. The V end was cut by 8 bases, the J end by 6 bases, with 8 bases between. The CDR3 contains 11 residues. The full variable domain, rest sourced from reference TRBV2 and TRBJ2-1, is EPEVTQTPSHQVTQMGQEVILRCVPISNHLYFYWYRQILGQKVEFLVSFYNNEISEKSEIFDDQFSVERPDGSNFTLKIRSTKLEDSAMYFCASGGFNEQFFGPGTRLTVL.